This TCR beta chain was sequenced in a study of patients and donors after allogeneic stem cell transplantation. Trimming shortened V by 1 base and J by 3 bases, and 6 bases separated the two germline ends. This CDR3 region has 13 residues. TCRdb used MiXCR to reprocess the RT-PCR reads, holding one entry per CDR3 protein. The sample has 80,000 to 90,000 distinct CDR3 sequences, under 50% seen once. This TCR came from a human donor who was either an allogeneic HSCT recipient or a stem cell or donor lymphocyte infusion donor (not recorded which). It is not recorded whose cells these are; they may come from a transplant donor. This chain uses TRBV12-3 or TRBV12-4 with TRBJ1-1, with unresolved D. The sample consisted of blood, either unsorted or a sorted T cell fraction (not recorded which). CDR3: CASSLEAYTEAFF. The CDR3 coding sequence is TGTGCCAGCAGTTTAGAAGCCTACACTGAAGCTTTCTTT.